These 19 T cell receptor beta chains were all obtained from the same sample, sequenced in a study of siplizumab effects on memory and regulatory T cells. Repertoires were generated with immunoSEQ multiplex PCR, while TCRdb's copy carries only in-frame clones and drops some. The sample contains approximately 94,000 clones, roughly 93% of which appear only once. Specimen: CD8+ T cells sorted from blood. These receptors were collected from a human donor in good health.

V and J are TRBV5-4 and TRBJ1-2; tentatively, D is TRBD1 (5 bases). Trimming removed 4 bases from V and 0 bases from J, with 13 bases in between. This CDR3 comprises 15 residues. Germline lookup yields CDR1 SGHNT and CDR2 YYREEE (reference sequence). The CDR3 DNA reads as TGTGCCAGCAGCCCCCGGGACGGAGCTAACTATGGCTACACCTTC. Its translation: CASSPRDGANYGYTF.

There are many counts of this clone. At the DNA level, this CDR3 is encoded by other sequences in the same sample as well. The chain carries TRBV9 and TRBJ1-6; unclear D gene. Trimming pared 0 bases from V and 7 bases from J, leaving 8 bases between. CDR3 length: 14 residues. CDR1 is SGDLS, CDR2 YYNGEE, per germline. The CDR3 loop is CASSVAYRNSPLHF. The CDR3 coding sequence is TGTGCCAGCAGCGTAGCGTACCGGAATTCACCCCTCCACTTT.

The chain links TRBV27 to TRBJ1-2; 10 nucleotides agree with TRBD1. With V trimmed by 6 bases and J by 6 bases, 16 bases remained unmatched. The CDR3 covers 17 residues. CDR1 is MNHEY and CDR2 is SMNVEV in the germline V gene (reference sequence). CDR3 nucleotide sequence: TGTGCCAGCAGCCTGAACTTGACAGGGGGCAGCTTGCATGGCTACACCTTC. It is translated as CASSLNLTGGSLHGYTF.

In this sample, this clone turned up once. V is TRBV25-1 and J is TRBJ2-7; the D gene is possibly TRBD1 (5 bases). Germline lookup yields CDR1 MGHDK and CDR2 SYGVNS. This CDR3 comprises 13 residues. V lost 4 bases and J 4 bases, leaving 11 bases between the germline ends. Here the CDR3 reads CASSVTASYEQYF. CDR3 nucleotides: TGTGCCAGCAGTGTGACAGCATCGTACGAGCAGTACTTC.

The CDR3 DNA follows: TGCGCCAGCAGCCAAGAAGGGCAGCCCCAGCATTTT. It is translated as CASSQEGQPQHF. The chain carries TRBV4-1 and TRBJ1-5, with D hard to call. The germline V and J ends were trimmed by 0 bases and 7 bases, with 4 bases remaining between them. Per the germline V gene, CDR1 is MGHRA and CDR2 is YSYEKL. The CDR3 is made up of 12 amino acids.

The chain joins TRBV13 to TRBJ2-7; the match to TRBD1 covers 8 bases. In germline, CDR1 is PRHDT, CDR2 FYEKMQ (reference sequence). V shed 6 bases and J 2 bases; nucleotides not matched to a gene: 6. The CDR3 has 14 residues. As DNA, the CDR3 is TGTGCCAGCAGTTTGGGACAGGAGGCCTACGAGCAGTACTTC. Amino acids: CASSLGQEAYEQYF. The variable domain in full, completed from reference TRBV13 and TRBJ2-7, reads AAGVIQSPRHLIKEKRETATLKCYPIPRHDTVYWYQQGPGQDPQFLISFYEKMQSDKGSIPDRFSAQQFSDYHSELNMSSLELGDSALYFCASSLGQEAYEQYFGPGTRLTVT.

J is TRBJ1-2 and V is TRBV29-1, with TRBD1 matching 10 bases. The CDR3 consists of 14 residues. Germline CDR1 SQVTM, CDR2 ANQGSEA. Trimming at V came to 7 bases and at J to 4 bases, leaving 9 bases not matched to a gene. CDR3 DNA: TGCAGCGCCCGGGACAGGGGTTCTCTCTATGGCTACACCTTC. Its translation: CSARDRGSLYGYTF.

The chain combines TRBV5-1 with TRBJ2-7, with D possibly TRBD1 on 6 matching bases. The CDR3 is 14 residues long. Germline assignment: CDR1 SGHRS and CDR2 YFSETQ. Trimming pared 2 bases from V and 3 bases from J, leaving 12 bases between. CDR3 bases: TGCGCCAGCAGCTTTGAACAGGGAGTCTACGAGCAGTACTTC. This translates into CASSFEQGVYEQYF.

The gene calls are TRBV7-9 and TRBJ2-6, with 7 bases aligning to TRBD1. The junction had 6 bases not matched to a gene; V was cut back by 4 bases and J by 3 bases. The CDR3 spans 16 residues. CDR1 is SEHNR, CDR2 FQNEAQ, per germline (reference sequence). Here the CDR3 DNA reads TGTGCCAGCAGCTACCCTCAGGGGGATGGGGCCAACGTCCTGACTTTC. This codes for CASSYPQGDGANVLTF.

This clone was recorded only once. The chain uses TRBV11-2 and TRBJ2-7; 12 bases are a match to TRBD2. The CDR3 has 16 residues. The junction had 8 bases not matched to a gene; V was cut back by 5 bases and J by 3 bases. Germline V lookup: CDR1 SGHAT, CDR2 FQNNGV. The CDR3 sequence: CASSDRLAGASYEQYF. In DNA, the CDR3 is TGTGCCAGCAGCGATCGACTAGCGGGAGCAAGCTACGAGCAGTACTTC.

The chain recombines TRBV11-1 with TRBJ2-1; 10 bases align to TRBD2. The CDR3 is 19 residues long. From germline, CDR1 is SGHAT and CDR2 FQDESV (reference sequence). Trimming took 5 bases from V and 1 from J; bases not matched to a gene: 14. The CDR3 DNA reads TGTGCCAGCAGCCGACCCATAGCGGGGGGCCTGGGTTCCTACAATGAGCAGTTCTTC. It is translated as CASSRPIAGGLGSYNEQFF.

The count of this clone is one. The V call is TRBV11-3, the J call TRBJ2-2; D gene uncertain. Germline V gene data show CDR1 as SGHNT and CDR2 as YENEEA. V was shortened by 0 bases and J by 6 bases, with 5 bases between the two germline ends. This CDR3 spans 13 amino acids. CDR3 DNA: TGTGCCAGCAGCTTAGATTACCCCGGGGAGCTGTTTTTT. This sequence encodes CASSLDYPGELFF.

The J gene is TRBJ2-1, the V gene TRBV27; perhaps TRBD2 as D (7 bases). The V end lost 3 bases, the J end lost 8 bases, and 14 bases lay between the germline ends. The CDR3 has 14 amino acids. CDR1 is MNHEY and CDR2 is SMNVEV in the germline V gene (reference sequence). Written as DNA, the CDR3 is TGTGCCAGCAGTTTTGTGGGGGGGCTATATGAGCAGTTCTTC. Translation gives CASSFVGGLYEQFF.

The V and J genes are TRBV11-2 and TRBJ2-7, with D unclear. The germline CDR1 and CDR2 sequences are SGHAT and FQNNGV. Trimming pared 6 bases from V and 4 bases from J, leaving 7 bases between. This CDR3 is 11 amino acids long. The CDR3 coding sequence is TGTGCCAGCAGTGTTACTTACGAGCAGTACTTC. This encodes CASSVTYEQYF.

The CDR3 loop reads CASSLDRRGMSYEQYF. CDR3 nucleotides: TGTGCCAGCAGCTTGGACCGACGAGGGATGTCCTACGAGCAGTACTTC. V gene TRBV7-9 combines with J gene TRBJ2-7, with D possibly TRBD2 on 5 matching bases. Germline loops: CDR1 SEHNR, CDR2 FQNEAQ (reference sequence). The CDR3 is made up of 16 amino acids. V was pared by 3 bases and J by 1 base, with 16 bases between.

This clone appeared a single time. The DNA for the CDR3 is TGTGCCAGCAGCTCCCCCGGGACAGGATCCTACGAGCAGTACTTC. It specifies CASSSPGTGSYEQYF. The chain is built from TRBV13 and TRBJ2-7; 8 bases line up with TRBD1. The J segment lost 1 base and the V segment lost 4 bases, leaving 6 bases of the junction unmatched. The CDR3 length is 15 residues. The germline V gene has CDR1 PRHDT and CDR2 FYEKMQ (reference sequence).

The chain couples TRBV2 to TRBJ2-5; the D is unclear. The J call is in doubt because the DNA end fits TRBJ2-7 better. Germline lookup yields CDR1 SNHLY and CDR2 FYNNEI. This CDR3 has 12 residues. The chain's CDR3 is CASRNNLDEQYF. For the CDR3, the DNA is TGTGCCAGCAGAAACAATTTAGACGAGCAGTACTTC.

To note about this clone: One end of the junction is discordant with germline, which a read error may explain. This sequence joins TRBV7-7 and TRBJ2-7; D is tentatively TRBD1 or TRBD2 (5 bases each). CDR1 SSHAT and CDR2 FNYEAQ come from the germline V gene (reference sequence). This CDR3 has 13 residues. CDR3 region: CASSLGDGYEQYF. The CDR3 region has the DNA TGTGCTAGCAGCTTAGGGGACGGCTACGAGCAGTACTTC.

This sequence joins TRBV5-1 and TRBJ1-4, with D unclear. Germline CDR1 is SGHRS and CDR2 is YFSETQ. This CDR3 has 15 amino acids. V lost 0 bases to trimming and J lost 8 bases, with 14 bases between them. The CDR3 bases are TGCGCCAGCAGCTTGGATGTCGGGTTAGGGGAAAAACTGTTTTTT. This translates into CASSLDVGLGEKLFF.